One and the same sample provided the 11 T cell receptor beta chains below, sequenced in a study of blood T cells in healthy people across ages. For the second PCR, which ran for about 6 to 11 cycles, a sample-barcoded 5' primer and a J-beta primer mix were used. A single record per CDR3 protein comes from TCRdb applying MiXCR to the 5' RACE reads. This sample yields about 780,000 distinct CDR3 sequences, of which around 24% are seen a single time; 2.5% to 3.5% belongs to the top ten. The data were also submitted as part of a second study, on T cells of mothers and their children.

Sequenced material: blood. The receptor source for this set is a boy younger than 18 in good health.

The CDR3 spells CSGRGNGELFF. CDR3 nucleotides: TGCAGCGGCAGGGGAAACGGGGAGCTGTTTTTT. V is TRBV29-1 and J is TRBJ2-2, with D perhaps TRBD1 (6 bases). Between the trimmed V and J ends, which lost 7 bases and 7 bases, there was a span of 10 bases. The CDR3 runs 11 residues. In germline, CDR1 is SQVTM, CDR2 ANQGSEA.

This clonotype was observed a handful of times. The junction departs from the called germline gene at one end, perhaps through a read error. Here the CDR3 DNA reads TGTGCTAGCAGCTTAAGGAGCGGGGTCTCCTACGAGCAGTACTTC. Encoded protein: CASSLRSGVSYEQYF. The V call is TRBV7-7, the J call TRBJ2-7, with 7 bases aligning to TRBD2. The V gene's germline CDR1 is SSHAT and CDR2 FNYEAQ (reference sequence). The CDR3 length is 15 residues.

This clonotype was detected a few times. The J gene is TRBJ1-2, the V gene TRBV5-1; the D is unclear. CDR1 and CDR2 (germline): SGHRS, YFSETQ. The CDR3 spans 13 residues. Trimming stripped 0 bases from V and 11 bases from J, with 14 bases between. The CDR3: CASSLDTGSGYTF. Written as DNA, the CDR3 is TGCGCCAGCAGCTTGGATACGGGAAGTGGATACACCTTC.

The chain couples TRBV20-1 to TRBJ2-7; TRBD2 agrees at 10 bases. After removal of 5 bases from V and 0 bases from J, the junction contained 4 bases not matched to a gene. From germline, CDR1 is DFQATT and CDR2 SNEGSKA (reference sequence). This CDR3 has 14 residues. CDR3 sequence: CSAPKRGGSYEQYF. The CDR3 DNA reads TGCAGTGCTCCGAAGCGGGGGGGCTCCTACGAGCAGTACTTC.

CDR3 sequence: CASSLDGTSGGYRFF. CDR3 DNA sequence: TGTGCCAGCAGCTTAGACGGGACTAGCGGGGGGTATCGGTTCTTC. This chain connects TRBV11-2 to TRBJ2-1; 15 bases agree with TRBD2. V trimming: 0 bases; J trimming: 15 bases; junction bases outside the gene matches: 6. CDR3 length: 15 residues. Germline V CDR1 and CDR2: SGHAT, FQNNGV.

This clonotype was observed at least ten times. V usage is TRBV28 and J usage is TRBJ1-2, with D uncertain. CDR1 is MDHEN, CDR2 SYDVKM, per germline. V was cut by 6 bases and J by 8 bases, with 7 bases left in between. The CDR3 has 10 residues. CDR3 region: CASSSHGYTF. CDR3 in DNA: TGTGCCAGCAGCTCTCACGGCTACACCTTC.

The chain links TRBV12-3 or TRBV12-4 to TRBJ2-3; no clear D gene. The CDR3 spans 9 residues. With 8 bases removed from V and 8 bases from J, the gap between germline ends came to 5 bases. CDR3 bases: TGTGCCAGCGGGGTTACGCAGTATTTT. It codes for CASGVTQYF.

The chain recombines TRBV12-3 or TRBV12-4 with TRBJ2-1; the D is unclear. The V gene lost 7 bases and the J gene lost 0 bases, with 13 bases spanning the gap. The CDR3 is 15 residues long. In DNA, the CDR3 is TGTGCCAGCACCAACTCCCCGAGCTCCTACAATGAGCAGTTCTTC. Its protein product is CASTNSPSSYNEQFF.

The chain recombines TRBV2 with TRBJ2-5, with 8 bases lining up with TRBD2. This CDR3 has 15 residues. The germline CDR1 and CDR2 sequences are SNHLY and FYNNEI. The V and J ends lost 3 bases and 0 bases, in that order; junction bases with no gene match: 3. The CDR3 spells CASSDQAGDQETQYF. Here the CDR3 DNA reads TGTGCCAGCAGTGATCAAGCGGGGGACCAAGAGACCCAGTACTTC.

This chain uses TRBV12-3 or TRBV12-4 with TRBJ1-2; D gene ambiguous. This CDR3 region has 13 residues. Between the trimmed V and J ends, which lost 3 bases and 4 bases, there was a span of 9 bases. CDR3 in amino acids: CASSFLPAYGYTF. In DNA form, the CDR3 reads TGTGCCAGCAGTTTTCTCCCGGCCTATGGCTACACCTTC.

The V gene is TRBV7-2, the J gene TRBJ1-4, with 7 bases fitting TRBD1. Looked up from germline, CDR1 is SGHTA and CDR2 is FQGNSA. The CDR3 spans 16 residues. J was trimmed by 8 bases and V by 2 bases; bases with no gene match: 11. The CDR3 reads CASSLPSTGKREKLFF. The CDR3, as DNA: TGTGCCAGCAGCTTACCCTCGACAGGGAAGAGGGAAAAACTGTTTTTT.